There are many counts of the clone carrying this T cell receptor beta chain. The data were taken from a study of spatial heterogeneity in lung cancer. Time point given: sample taken at primary tumor resection. Sequencing was performed on whole RNA extracted from tumor and nontumor lung tissue, or from frozen PBMC, and the material was left unsorted. 72 TRACERx patients with early, untreated non-small cell lung cancer donated samples. CDR1 and CDR2 from the germline V gene are SGHTA and FQGNSA. The junction had 10 bases not matched to a gene; V was cut back by 2 bases and J by 1 base. This CDR3 is built from 17 residues. The presence of a unique molecular identifier marked each TCR cDNA molecule. Each CDR3 protein is one row after TCRdb ran MiXCR on the 5' RACE reads. Here the sample spans about 4,000 distinct CDR3 sequences, about a sixth being singletons.

The V and J genes are TRBV7-2 and TRBJ1-1, with 7 bases lining up with TRBD1. The origin of this receptor is a male donor with early-stage non-small cell lung cancer. This specimen was PBMCs, taken at surgery. In nucleotides, the CDR3 is TGTGCCAGCAGCTTAATGACAGGGCCGTTATCGAACACTGAAGCTTTCTTT. Translation: CASSLMTGPLSNTEAFF.